Below, 32 T cell receptor beta chains from the same sample are listed, as sequenced in a study. Treg sorting used a CD4+CD25+CD127-/low gate. In TCRdb, the 5' RACE reads were re-called with MiXCR into one record per CDR3 protein. The sample lists approximately 7,000 distinct CDR3 sequences, approximately 70% seen once, with about 4.3% in the top ten. Sequenced material: tumor-infiltrating Tregs sorted from the breast tumor. All receptors come from a female donor with breast cancer.

This clonotype has more than one count but fewer than ten. V gene TRBV6-4 combines with J gene TRBJ2-2, with D uncertain. Germline CDR1 reads MRHNA; CDR2 reads SNTAGT. This CDR3 has 14 amino acids. V was trimmed by 5 bases and J by 1 base, leaving 8 bases between them. CDR3 sequence: CASSYNGNTGELFF. Here the CDR3 DNA reads TGTGCCAGCAGTTATAATGGGAACACCGGGGAGCTGTTTTTT.

This rearrangement joins TRBV18 to TRBJ2-1; 8 bases line up with TRBD2. Trimming at V came to 8 bases and at J to 2 bases, leaving 5 bases not matched to a gene. Germline CDR1 and CDR2: KGHSH and LQKENI. CDR3 length: 14 residues. In DNA form, the CDR3 reads TGTGCCAGCAAAGGACTAGCCCCCTACAATGAGCAGTTCTTC. This translates into CASKGLAPYNEQFF.

The chain joins TRBV7-9 to TRBJ1-4; D is possibly TRBD1 (6 bases). This CDR3 spans 16 amino acids. Germline V gene sequence: CDR1 SEHNR, CDR2 FQNEAQ (reference sequence). The V end lost 2 bases, the J end lost 1 base, and 11 bases lay between the germline ends. As DNA, the CDR3 is TGTGCCAGCAGCTTATCTCGGACAGAAACTAATGAAAAACTGTTTTTT. This translates into CASSLSRTETNEKLFF. Combining the CDR3 with reference TRBV7-9 and TRBJ1-4 gives the whole variable domain DTGVSQNPRHKITKRGQNVTFRCDPISEHNRLYWYRQTLGQGPEFLTYFQNEAQLEKSRLLSDRFSAERPKGSFSTLEIQRTEQGDSAMYLCASSLSRTETNEKLFFGSGTQLSVL.

This clonotype has a handful of counts. This chain joins TRBV29-1 and TRBJ1-2; a weak D match, TRBD1 (6 bases). The ends were cut back, 3 bases at V and 4 bases at J, with 18 bases in the middle. Germline V gives CDR1 SQVTM, CDR2 ANQGSEA. The CDR3 is 15 residues long. In DNA, the CDR3 is TGCAGCGTTGATCCTTCGGGGGCGCGCGGCTATGGCTACACCTTC. Translation: CSVDPSGARGYGYTF. Full variable domain (remainder filled in from reference TRBV29-1 and TRBJ1-2): SAVISQKPSRDICQRGTSLTIQCQVDSQVTMMFWYRQQPGQSLTLIATANQGSEATYESGFVIDKFPISRPNLTFSTLTVSNMSPEDSSIYLCSVDPSGARGYGYTFGSGTRLTVV.

CDR3 sequence (DNA): TGTGCCAGCAGTAGACACGATTACGAGCAGTACTTC. Residues: CASSRHDYEQYF. The rearrangement uses TRBV6-7 and TRBJ2-7; D call uncertain. TRBV6-7 is reported as an ORF; its role is uncertain. The CDR3 sequence is 12 residues long. Trimming removed 5 bases from V and 4 bases from J, with 9 bases in between.

The chain uses TRBV20-1 and TRBJ1-1; a weak D match, TRBD1 (6 bases). CDR3 length equals 15 residues. The V and J ends lost 0 bases and 3 bases respectively, with 14 bases between them. Germline V gene lookup returns CDR1 DFQATT and CDR2 SNEGSKA (reference sequence). The CDR3 DNA reads as TGCAGTGCTAGAGATCCGGGGGCAGTATACACTGAAGCTTTCTTT. Protein sequence: CSARDPGAVYTEAFF.

The chain combines TRBV20-1 with TRBJ2-7; 7 bases agree with TRBD1. V lost 2 bases, J lost 6 bases, and 4 bases stayed unmatched. This CDR3 has 12 amino acids. Germline V CDR1 and CDR2: DFQATT, SNEGSKA (reference sequence). As DNA, the CDR3 is TGCAGTGCTAGACCTGGGACAGCCGAGCAGTACTTC. Its translation is CSARPGTAEQYF.

CDR3 nucleotides: TGCGCCAGCAGCTTGACAGGGGGTACAGAGACCCAGTACTTC. It encodes CASSLTGGTETQYF. This chain connects TRBV5-1 to TRBJ2-5; 8 nucleotides line up with TRBD1. This CDR3 is 14 amino acids long. The V and J ends lost 1 base and 4 bases, in that order; junction bases with no gene match: 3. Per the germline V gene, CDR1 is SGHRS and CDR2 is YFSETQ.

This chain uses TRBV20-1 with TRBJ1-5; D is undetermined. V shed 3 bases and J shed 1 base, with 13 bases lying between them. This CDR3 comprises 15 residues. Looked up from germline, CDR1 is DFQATT and CDR2 is SNEGSKA (reference sequence). The DNA of the CDR3 is TGCAGTGCTAGCCCGTCGGCAGTGAGCAATCAGCCCCAGCATTTT. This sequence encodes CSASPSAVSNQPQHF.

In its sample, this clonotype was seen once. The chain links TRBV20-1 to TRBJ1-2; D is perhaps TRBD1 (6 bases). This CDR3 comprises 18 residues. The germline V and J ends were trimmed by 0 bases and 2 bases, with 22 bases remaining between them. Germline V gene sequence: CDR1 DFQATT, CDR2 SNEGSKA (reference sequence). CDR3: CSARDFGPDRRKNYGYTF. Written as DNA, the CDR3 is TGCAGTGCTAGAGATTTTGGTCCGGACAGACGGAAGAACTATGGCTACACCTTC.

J is TRBJ2-3 and V is TRBV6-5, with 8 bases matching TRBD2. J gave up 2 bases and V 6 bases, and 7 bases lay outside the gene matches. Per germline, CDR1 MNHEY and CDR2 SVGAGI. This CDR3 is 15 amino acids long. In nucleotides, the CDR3 is TGTGCCAGCAGGCAAGCGGGAGCCTACACAGATACGCAGTATTTT. It specifies CASRQAGAYTDTQYF.

V is TRBV20-1 and J is TRBJ1-2; 8 bases line up with TRBD1. The junction had 12 bases not matched to a gene; V was cut back by 3 bases and J by 6 bases. The length of the CDR3 is 15 residues. Per germline, CDR1 DFQATT and CDR2 SNEGSKA (reference sequence). CDR3 protein: CSASLERTGRNGYTF. For the CDR3, the DNA is TGCAGTGCTAGTCTAGAGCGGACAGGGAGAAATGGCTACACCTTC.

This sequence joins TRBV3-1 and TRBJ2-1, with D unresolved. The CDR3 extends over 15 amino acids. The V end lost 4 bases, the J end lost 0 bases, and 10 bases lay between the germline ends. CDR1 is LGHDT and CDR2 is YNNKEL in the germline V gene (reference sequence). CDR3 sequence (DNA): TGTGCCAGCAGCCCCTGGACGGACTCCTACAATGAGCAGTTCTTC. It translates to CASSPWTDSYNEQFF.

CDR3 in DNA: TGTGCCAGCAGCCAAGCAGGGTTAGAGACCCAGTACTTC. It yields the protein CASSQAGLETQYF. The gene calls are TRBV3-1 and TRBJ2-5; D perhaps matches TRBD1 (5 bases). Germline CDR1 LGHDT, CDR2 YNNKEL (reference sequence). The CDR3 spans 13 residues. V lost 1 base, J lost 4 bases, and 7 bases lay in between.

V and J are TRBV4-2 and TRBJ2-7; no clear D gene. The V gene lost 1 base and the J gene lost 2 bases, with 6 bases spanning the gap. CDR1 LGHNA and CDR2 YNFKEQ come from the germline V gene. The length of the CDR3 is 13 residues. CDR3 region: CASSQVMTYEQYF. The CDR3 nucleotides are TGTGCCAGCAGCCAAGTTATGACCTACGAGCAGTACTTC.

The J gene is TRBJ2-5, the V gene TRBV20-1; D gene uncertain. Germline V lookup: CDR1 DFQATT, CDR2 SNEGSKA (reference sequence). This CDR3 spans 14 amino acids. V was pared by 4 bases and J by 8 bases, with 20 bases between. The CDR3 loop is CSANGRSPGETQYF. The CDR3 DNA reads as TGCAGTGCTAATGGGCGGAGCCCTGGTGAAACCCAGTACTTC.

The chain recombines TRBV20-1 with TRBJ1-5; D possibly corresponds to TRBD1 (6 bases). This CDR3 region has 14 residues. The V end was cut by 3 bases, the J end by 7 bases, with 16 bases between. CDR1 is DFQATT and CDR2 is SNEGSKA in the germline V gene (reference sequence). The CDR3 loop reads CSASAGGAGQPQHF. Here the CDR3 DNA reads TGCAGTGCTAGTGCGGGGGGCGCTGGGCAGCCCCAGCATTTT.

Turning to this clonotype: It is likely a read error, because the conserved phenylalanine at the end of the CDR3 is missing. The V and J genes are TRBV20-1 and TRBJ2-7; unclear D gene. The germline CDR1 and CDR2 sequences are DFQATT and SNEGSKA (reference sequence). V dropped 1 base and J dropped 0 bases, with 10 bases sitting between them. The CDR3 is 14 amino acids. Here the CDR3 DNA reads TGCAGTGCTAGAGGCACAGTAAGCTCCTACGAGCAGTACTCC. This encodes CSARGTVSSYEQYS.

J is TRBJ2-7 and V is TRBV29-1, with D unclear. The CDR3 is made up of 12 amino acids. V lost 3 bases and J lost 4, with 10 bases in between. The germline V gene has CDR1 SQVTM and CDR2 ANQGSEA. The CDR3 DNA sequence: TGCAGCGTTGAGTTGACGAGTTACGAGCAGTACTTC. Translating gives CSVELTSYEQYF.

The gene calls are TRBV12-3 or TRBV12-4 and TRBJ1-5; unclear D gene. Deletions cut 4 bases from V and 6 bases from J, with 7 bases between. This CDR3 is 12 amino acids long. The CDR3 region has the DNA TGTGCCAGCAGTTCGCAGAGTCAGCCCCAGCATTTT. Protein: CASSSQSQPQHF.

The CDR3 DNA reads TGTGCCAGCAGTTCTTGGGACTATGGCTACACCTTC. The encoded protein is CASSSWDYGYTF. J is TRBJ1-2 and V is TRBV28; D not resolved. Germline CDR1 MDHEN, CDR2 SYDVKM. V shed 4 bases and J shed 3 bases, with 6 bases lying between them. The CDR3 contains 12 residues.

This clonotype was detected a few times. This chain uses TRBV6-1 with TRBJ2-5; 8 positions agree with TRBD1. CDR1 and CDR2 from the germline V gene are MNHNS and SASEGT. The CDR3 has 14 amino acids. Trimming cost V 7 bases and J 5 bases; bases outside gene matches: 9. In DNA form, the CDR3 reads TGTGCCAGCATCCGGGCAGGGGGCAGTGAGACCCAGTACTTC. Translated: CASIRAGGSETQYF.

Turning to this clonotype: At one boundary the junction diverges from the germline segment, which might be a read error. The chain links TRBV5-1 to TRBJ1-1; D remains unclear. Germline V gives CDR1 SGHRS, CDR2 YFSETQ. This CDR3 is built from 15 residues. DNA for the CDR3: TGCGCCAGCAGCTTGCGGGCAGAAATGAACACTGGAGCTTTCTTT. As protein: CASSLRAEMNTGAFF.

V gene TRBV5-1 combines with J gene TRBJ2-6, with 8 bases that match TRBD1. The CDR3 contains 18 residues. Germline-derived CDR1 and CDR2 are SGHRS and YFSETQ. V shed 4 bases and J 0 bases; nucleotides not matched to a gene: 9. The CDR3 nucleotides read TGCGCCAGCAGCACGGGACAGGCGACTCTCTCTGGGGCCAACGTCCTGACTTTC. Encoded protein: CASSTGQATLSGANVLTF.

The chain employs TRBV29-1 and TRBJ1-3; 8 bases agree with TRBD1. J lost 0 bases, V lost 6 bases, and 4 bases had no gene match. The CDR3 runs to 14 residues. Germline CDR1 reads SQVTM; CDR2 reads ANQGSEA. The CDR3 DNA sequence: TGCAGCGTAGGTACAGGGGGCTCTGGAAACACCATATATTTT. Translated, it gives CSVGTGGSGNTIYF.

This clonotype was seen once. The genes are TRBV7-7 and TRBJ2-5; D may be TRBD2 (7 bases). V was trimmed by 5 bases and J by 5 bases, leaving 15 bases between them. The CDR3 covers 14 residues. Germline V gene sequence: CDR1 SSHAT, CDR2 FNYEAQ (reference sequence). This CDR3 reads CASSPAGGPETQYF. For the CDR3, the DNA is TGTGCCAGCAGCCCAGCCGGGGGGCCTGAGACCCAGTACTTC.

This clonotype was detected only once. The chain carries TRBV5-1 and TRBJ2-1; TRBD1 matches 8 bases. Germline assignment: CDR1 SGHRS and CDR2 YFSETQ. The CDR3 totals 14 residues. Unmatched junction bases numbered 9, after V lost 4 bases and J lost 9 bases. CDR3 in DNA: TGCGCCAGCAGCGTTACAGGGGGTGAGGGTGAGCAGTTCTTC. The encoded protein is CASSVTGGEGEQFF. The variable domain in full, with the rest retrieved from reference TRBV5-1 and TRBJ2-1, is KAGVTQTPRYLIKTRGQQVTLSCSPISGHRSVSWYQQTPGQGLQFLFEYFSETQRNKGNFPGRFSGRQFSNSRSEMNVSTLELGDSALYLCASSVTGGEGEQFFGPGTRLTVL.

The chain combines TRBV12-2 with TRBJ2-2; the tabulated D call, TRBD2, remains unverified against the DNA. TRBV12-2 is described as a pseudogene. CDR3 size: 21 residues. CDR3 sequence reads: CASRLIDRVIAGGPGTGELFF. DNA for the CDR3: TGTGCAAGTCGCCTCATCGACAGGGTGATAGCGGGAGGGCCAGGCACCGGGGAGCTGTTTTTT.

V and J are TRBV29-1 and TRBJ2-1, with TRBD2 identical over 7 bases. The CDR3 is made up of 13 amino acids. J gave up 3 bases and V 7 bases, and 6 bases lay outside the gene matches. Germline V gene data show CDR1 as SQVTM and CDR2 as ANQGSEA. CDR3 in DNA: TGCAGCGCCCTGGCTAGCGGCTACAATGAGCAGTTCTTC. It codes for CSALASGYNEQFF.

The chain couples TRBV7-3 to TRBJ2-1; D might be TRBD1 (6 bases). Germline V gene lookup returns CDR1 SGHTA and CDR2 FQGTGA. The V end lost 5 bases, the J end lost 11 bases, and 16 bases lay between the germline ends. This CDR3 has 13 amino acids. The CDR3 DNA is TGTGCCAGCAGCCTCAGACAGGAATCAAAGCAGTTCTTC. Translation: CASSLRQESKQFF.

Concerning this clonotype: A much bigger clone sits one base away, suggesting this may be a read error. The rearrangement links TRBV20-1 to TRBJ1-2, with D tentatively TRBD1 (5 bases). Germline V CDR1 and CDR2: DFQATT, SNEGSKA (reference sequence). This CDR3 region has 12 residues. V was cut by 4 bases and J by 4 bases, with 10 bases left in between. In DNA form, the CDR3 reads TGCAGTGCTACTCCGGGACCCTATGGCTACACCTTC. It yields the protein CSATPGPYGYTF.

The chain recombines TRBV5-1 with TRBJ2-1; tentatively, D is TRBD1 or TRBD2 (5 bases each). The CDR3 is 13 amino acids. CDR1 and CDR2 from the germline V gene are SGHRS and YFSETQ. V lost 4 bases, J lost 6 bases, and 11 bases lay in between. CDR3 loop: CASSRDQPNEQFF. CDR3 nucleotides: TGCGCCAGCAGCCGGGACCAGCCCAATGAGCAGTTCTTC.